These T cell receptor beta chains were read from a single sample in a study of CD8+ T cells in alopecia areata. Using immunoSEQ multiplex PCR, the repertoire was profiled, and TCRdb retains in-frame clones only, with some absent. Among about 280,000 clones listed, 58% were seen once. Sample: CD4+ T cells sorted from blood, taken at week 24, from a patient treated with tofacitinib. The source is a human donor with alopecia areata. Each CDR3 is given with its conserved first and last residue. The order of the fields is clone size, V gene, D gene, J gene, CDR3 DNA, CDR3 protein. The D gene is left open where the match is weak. The size of a clone is reported for some rows only, either as once, few or many, or as a class for expanded clones.

clone_size: -
v_call: TRBV11-1
d_call: -
j_call: TRBJ1-5
cdr3_nt: TGTGCCAGCAGCGACAGCGGTCAGCCCCAGCATTTT
cdr3_aa: CASSDSGQPQHF

clone_size: -
v_call: TRBV30
d_call: -
j_call: TRBJ1-5
cdr3_nt: TGTGCCTGGAGTCGGGGGTTGGATCAGCCCCAGCATTTT
cdr3_aa: CAWSRGLDQPQHF

clone_size: -
v_call: TRBV30
d_call: TRBD2
j_call: TRBJ2-3
cdr3_nt: TGTGCCTGGAGTAAGCGGGGGGGCGCAGATACGCAGTATTTT
cdr3_aa: CAWSKRGGADTQYF

clone_size: -
v_call: TRBV7-2
d_call: TRBD2
j_call: TRBJ2-3
cdr3_nt: TGTGCCAGCAGCTTGGCCGCGGGGGGGTATCTCGGAGATACGCAGTATTTT
cdr3_aa: CASSLAAGGYLGDTQYF

clone_size: few
v_call: TRBV11-2
d_call: -
j_call: TRBJ2-5
cdr3_nt: TGTGCCAGCAGCAAGGGATTGGGTCGGGAGACCCAGTACTTC
cdr3_aa: CASSKGLGRETQYF

clone_size: -
v_call: TRBV7-9
d_call: -
j_call: TRBJ2-1
cdr3_nt: TGTGCCAGCAGCCGAACCTATGGGGATGAGCAGTTCTTC
cdr3_aa: CASSRTYGDEQFF

clone_size: few
v_call: TRBV10-3
d_call: -
j_call: TRBJ2-2
cdr3_nt: TGTGCCAACAGGGGGGGCAACACCGGGGAGCTGTTTTTT
cdr3_aa: CANRGGNTGELFF

clone_size: -
v_call: TRBV30
d_call: -
j_call: TRBJ1-2
cdr3_nt: TGTGCCTGGAGTCGGACGTTAAACTATGGCTACACCTTC
cdr3_aa: CAWSRTLNYGYTF

clone_size: -
v_call: TRBV6-5
d_call: -
j_call: TRBJ2-3
cdr3_nt: TGTGCCAGCAGCCTCCCGGGGTTCACAGATACGCAGTATTTT
cdr3_aa: CASSLPGFTDTQYF

clone_size: -
v_call: TRBV6-5
d_call: -
j_call: TRBJ1-2
cdr3_nt: TGTGCCAGCAGTTACGAGCGGCCTCCCAACTATGGCTACACCTTC
cdr3_aa: CASSYERPPNYGYTF

clone_size: few
v_call: TRBV9
d_call: -
j_call: TRBJ2-7
cdr3_nt: TGTGCCAGCAGCCTCGGGGTGTACAGCTCCTACGAGCAGTACTTC
cdr3_aa: CASSLGVYSSYEQYF

clone_size: -
v_call: TRBV28
d_call: -
j_call: TRBJ2-5
cdr3_nt: TGTGCCAGCAGTTTTAGGGCAGGAGGGTACCAAGAGACCCAGTACTTC
cdr3_aa: CASSFRAGGYQETQYF

clone_size: few
v_call: TRBV2
d_call: TRBD2
j_call: TRBJ2-3
cdr3_nt: TGTGCCAGCAGATTGACTAGCGGGGGAGACGCCGATACGCAGTATTTT
cdr3_aa: CASRLTSGGDADTQYF

clone_size: -
v_call: TRBV7-8
d_call: -
j_call: TRBJ2-1
cdr3_nt: TGTGCCAGCAGCCTAGGACCCGACAATGAGCAGTTCTTC
cdr3_aa: CASSLGPDNEQFF

clone_size: -
v_call: TRBV30
d_call: -
j_call: TRBJ1-1
cdr3_nt: TGTGCCTGGAGTGGATACAGGGTTCAGGCTGAAGCTTTCTTT
cdr3_aa: CAWSGYRVQAEAFF

clone_size: -
v_call: TRBV30
d_call: TRBD1
j_call: TRBJ1-4
cdr3_nt: TGTGCCTGGAGTGTAGGGACAGGGCGAAAACTGTTTTTT
cdr3_aa: CAWSVGTGRKLFF

clone_size: -
v_call: TRBV25-1
d_call: TRBD1
j_call: TRBJ2-1
cdr3_nt: TGTGCCAGCAGCCGGGACAGGGGTTACAATGAGCAGTTCTTC
cdr3_aa: CASSRDRGYNEQFF

clone_size: -
v_call: TRBV7-2
d_call: -
j_call: TRBJ1-2
cdr3_nt: TGTGCCAGCAGCCGAGAGGGGGAGCATGGCTACACCTTC
cdr3_aa: CASSREGEHGYTF

clone_size: once
v_call: TRBV6-5
d_call: TRBD1
j_call: TRBJ1-2
cdr3_nt: TGTGCCAGCAGTTACTGGACAGGGGTGGGCTATGGCTACACCTTC
cdr3_aa: CASSYWTGVGYGYTF

clone_size: once
v_call: TRBV7-2
d_call: -
j_call: TRBJ1-6
cdr3_nt: TGTGCCAGCAGCTTATTGGTTTCGTCCAGTTCACCCCTCCACTTT
cdr3_aa: CASSLLVSSSSPLHF

clone_size: -
v_call: TRBV30
d_call: -
j_call: TRBJ2-4
cdr3_nt: TGTGCCTGGAGTGTAGGGTCTAGGAACATTCAGTACTTC
cdr3_aa: CAWSVGSRNIQYF

clone_size: few
v_call: TRBV19
d_call: -
j_call: TRBJ1-1
cdr3_nt: TGTGCCAGTATCAGGATGAACACTGAAGCTTTCTTT
cdr3_aa: CASIRMNTEAFF

clone_size: few
v_call: TRBV6-1
d_call: -
j_call: TRBJ1-2
cdr3_nt: TGTGCCAGCAGTCTACAACTGACTCCTGATGGCTACACCTTC
cdr3_aa: CASSLQLTPDGYTF

clone_size: many
v_call: TRBV2
d_call: -
j_call: TRBJ1-5
cdr3_nt: TGTGCCAGCAGTGACAGGGTGGGCAATCAGCCCCAGCATTTT
cdr3_aa: CASSDRVGNQPQHF

clone_size: -
v_call: TRBV10-3
d_call: -
j_call: TRBJ2-7
cdr3_nt: TGTGCCATCAGTGAGCACAGGGCGGGCTACGAGCAGTACTTC
cdr3_aa: CAISEHRAGYEQYF

clone_size: once
v_call: TRBV4-1
d_call: -
j_call: TRBJ2-1
cdr3_nt: TGCGCCAGCACGGACCTAATAGGGACCCACAATGAGCAGTTCTTC
cdr3_aa: CASTDLIGTHNEQFF

clone_size: -
v_call: TRBV30
d_call: TRBD1
j_call: TRBJ1-2
cdr3_nt: TGTGCCTGGAGCCGAAGACAGGGGGCCCCTTTTTATGGCTACACCTTC
cdr3_aa: CAWSRRQGAPFYGYTF

clone_size: -
v_call: TRBV2
d_call: -
j_call: TRBJ1-6
cdr3_nt: TGTGCCAGCAGCCCCGACCGCTTCGGGTCACCCCTCCACTTT
cdr3_aa: CASSPDRFGSPLHF

clone_size: few
v_call: TRBV5-1
d_call: -
j_call: TRBJ1-2
cdr3_nt: TGCGCCAGCAGCTTGGAAGGCGGGTATGGCTACACCTTC
cdr3_aa: CASSLEGGYGYTF

clone_size: once
v_call: TRBV6-5
d_call: -
j_call: TRBJ1-2
cdr3_nt: TGTGCCAGCAGGGCGAGCCGGGGGCCGGGAGGCTACACCTTC
cdr3_aa: CASRASRGPGGYTF

clone_size: -
v_call: TRBV11-2
d_call: -
j_call: TRBJ1-2
cdr3_nt: TGTGCCAGCCGTTGGAACTATGGCTACACCTTC
cdr3_aa: CASRWNYGYTF

clone_size: few
v_call: TRBV4-3
d_call: TRBD2
j_call: TRBJ2-3
cdr3_nt: TGCGCCAGCAGCCAAGGACGGGGGGGCCGGGATACGCAGTATTTT
cdr3_aa: CASSQGRGGRDTQYF

clone_size: -
v_call: TRBV29-1
d_call: -
j_call: TRBJ2-3
cdr3_nt: TGCAGCGTCACGTGGCCAAGCACAGATACGCAGTATTTT
cdr3_aa: CSVTWPSTDTQYF

clone_size: -
v_call: TRBV4-1
d_call: -
j_call: TRBJ2-1
cdr3_nt: TGCGCCAGCAGCCAAGTACCCCCAGGGGCCGGGGAGCAGTTCTTC
cdr3_aa: CASSQVPPGAGEQFF

clone_size: -
v_call: TRBV30
d_call: TRBD1
j_call: TRBJ1-1
cdr3_nt: TGTGCCTGGAGTGTATCACAGGGGGCGGCGGGAACTTTCTTT
cdr3_aa: CAWSVSQGAAGTFF

clone_size: few
v_call: TRBV28
d_call: TRBD1
j_call: TRBJ2-7
cdr3_nt: TGTGCCAGCAGGGGGACAGCCAGGGAGCAGTACTTC
cdr3_aa: CASRGTAREQYF

clone_size: -
v_call: TRBV11-2
d_call: -
j_call: TRBJ2-7
cdr3_nt: TGTGCCAGCAGCTTAGGGGTAAACGAGCAGTACTTC
cdr3_aa: CASSLGVNEQYF

clone_size: few
v_call: TRBV5-5
d_call: -
j_call: TRBJ1-6
cdr3_nt: TGTGCCAGCACGATGATCGTAGAGGGTAATTCACCCCTCCACTTT
cdr3_aa: CASTMIVEGNSPLHF

clone_size: -
v_call: TRBV4-1
d_call: -
j_call: TRBJ1-1
cdr3_nt: TGCGCCAGCAGCCAAGACCGCGCGAACACTGAAGCTTTCTTT
cdr3_aa: CASSQDRANTEAFF

clone_size: -
v_call: TRBV5-1
d_call: -
j_call: TRBJ2-7
cdr3_nt: TGCGCCAGCAGCTTTGGGACTCGGGCCTACTACGAGCAGTACTTC
cdr3_aa: CASSFGTRAYYEQYF

clone_size: few
v_call: TRBV28
d_call: TRBD1
j_call: TRBJ2-1
cdr3_nt: TGTGCCACCTTACTACAGGGGGCTCATGAGCAGTTCTTC
cdr3_aa: CATLLQGAHEQFF

clone_size: -
v_call: TRBV13
d_call: -
j_call: TRBJ2-1
cdr3_nt: TGTGCCAGCAGCGCTTTGTCCGAGCAGTTCTTC
cdr3_aa: CASSALSEQFF

clone_size: -
v_call: TRBV19
d_call: -
j_call: TRBJ1-6
cdr3_nt: TGTGCCAGTAGTAATAGTAGGGGGATTTCACCCCTCCACTTT
cdr3_aa: CASSNSRGISPLHF

clone_size: -
v_call: TRBV23-1
d_call: -
j_call: TRBJ2-5
cdr3_nt: TGCGCCAGCAGGAGAGCAGGGCACCAAGAGACCCAGTACTTC
cdr3_aa: CASRRAGHQETQYF

clone_size: -
v_call: TRBV29-1
d_call: -
j_call: TRBJ1-2
cdr3_nt: TGCAGCGTTGAAGACAGGTCCCTTTATGGCTACACCTTC
cdr3_aa: CSVEDRSLYGYTF